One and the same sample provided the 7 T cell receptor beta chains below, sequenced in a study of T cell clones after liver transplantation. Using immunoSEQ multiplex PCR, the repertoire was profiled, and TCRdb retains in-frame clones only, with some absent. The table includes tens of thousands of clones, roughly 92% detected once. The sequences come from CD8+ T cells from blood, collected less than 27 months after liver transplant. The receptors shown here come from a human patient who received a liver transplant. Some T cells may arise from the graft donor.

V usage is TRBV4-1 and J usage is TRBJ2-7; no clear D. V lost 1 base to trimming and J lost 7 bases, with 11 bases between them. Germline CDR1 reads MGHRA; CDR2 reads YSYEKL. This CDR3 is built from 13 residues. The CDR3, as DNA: TGCGCCAGCAGCCAAGCCCCGACTGGAGAGCAGTACTTC. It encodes CASSQAPTGEQYF.

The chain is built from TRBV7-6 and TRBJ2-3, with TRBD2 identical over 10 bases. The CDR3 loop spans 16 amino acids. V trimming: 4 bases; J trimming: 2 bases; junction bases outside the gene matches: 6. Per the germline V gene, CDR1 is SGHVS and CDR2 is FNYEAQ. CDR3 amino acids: CASSSWTSGNTDTQYF. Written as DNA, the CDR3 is TGTGCCAGCAGCTCTTGGACTAGCGGAAACACAGATACGCAGTATTTT.

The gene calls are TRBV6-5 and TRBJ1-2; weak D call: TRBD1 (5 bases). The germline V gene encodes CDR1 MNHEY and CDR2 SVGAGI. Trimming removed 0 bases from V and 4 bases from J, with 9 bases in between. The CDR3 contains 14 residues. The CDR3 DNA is TGTGCCAGCAGTTACTCGGAGGGGACCTATGGCTACACCTTC. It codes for CASSYSEGTYGYTF.

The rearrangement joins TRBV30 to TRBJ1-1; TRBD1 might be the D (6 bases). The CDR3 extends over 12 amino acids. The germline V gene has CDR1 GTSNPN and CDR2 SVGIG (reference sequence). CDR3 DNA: TGTGCTCTAAGGGGGAGCCCGATTGAAGCTTTCTTT. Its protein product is CALRGSPIEAFF.

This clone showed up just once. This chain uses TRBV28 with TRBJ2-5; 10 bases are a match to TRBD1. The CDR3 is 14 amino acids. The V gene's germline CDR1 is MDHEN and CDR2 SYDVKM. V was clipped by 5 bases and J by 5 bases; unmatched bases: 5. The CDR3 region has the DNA TGTGCCAGCAGTACGACAGGGGGCCTGGAGACCCAGTACTTC. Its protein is CASSTTGGLETQYF.

CDR3 sequence: CASSYDGSSGETQYF. The DNA for the CDR3 is TGTGCCAGCAGTTATGATGGGTCATCGGGAGAGACCCAGTACTTC. The chain couples TRBV6-5 to TRBJ2-5, with D unresolved. CDR3 length: 15 amino acids. Germline assignment: CDR1 MNHEY and CDR2 SVGAGI. Deletions cut 3 bases from V and 4 bases from J, with 15 bases between.

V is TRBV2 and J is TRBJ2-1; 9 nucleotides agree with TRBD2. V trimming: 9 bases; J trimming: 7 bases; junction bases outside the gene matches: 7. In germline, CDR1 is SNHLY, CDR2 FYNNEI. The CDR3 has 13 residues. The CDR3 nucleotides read TGTGCCAGAAGTAGCGGGAGAGGGAATGAGCAGTTCTTC. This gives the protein CARSSGRGNEQFF.